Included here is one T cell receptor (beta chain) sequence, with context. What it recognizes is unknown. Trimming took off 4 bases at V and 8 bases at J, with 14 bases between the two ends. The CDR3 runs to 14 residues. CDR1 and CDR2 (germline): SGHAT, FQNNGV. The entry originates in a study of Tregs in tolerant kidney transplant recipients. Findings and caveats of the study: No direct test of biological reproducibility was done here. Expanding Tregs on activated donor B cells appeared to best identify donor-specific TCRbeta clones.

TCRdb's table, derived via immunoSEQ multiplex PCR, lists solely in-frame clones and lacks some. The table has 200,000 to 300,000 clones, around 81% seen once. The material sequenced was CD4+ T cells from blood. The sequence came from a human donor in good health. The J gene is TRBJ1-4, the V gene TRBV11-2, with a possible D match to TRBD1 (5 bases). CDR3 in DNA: TGTGCCAGCAGCTCGAATACGAGGGGAGAAAAACTGTTTTTT. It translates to CASSSNTRGEKLFF. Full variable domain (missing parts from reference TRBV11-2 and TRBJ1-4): EAGVAQSPRYKIIEKRQSVAFWCNPISGHATLYWYQQILGQGPKLLIQFQNNGVVDDSQLPKDRFSAERLKGVDSTLKIQPAKLEDSAVYLCASSSNTRGEKLFFGSGTQLSVL.